Described below is a single TCR beta chain sequence and its context. This entry comes from a study of CD8 T cells in Susac syndrome. This CDR3 is built from 16 residues. Germline values: CDR1 LNHDA, CDR2 SQIVND (reference sequence). The V end lost 5 bases, the J end lost 5 bases, and 21 bases lay between the germline ends. An input of roughly 0.45 to 1 ug of RNA was subjected to reverse transcription using random hexamers. Across 54 Vbeta and 13 Jbeta, immunoSEQ multiplex PCR amplified TCR beta CDR3. TCRdb re-called the immunoSEQ multiplex PCR reads with MiXCR, one entry per CDR3 protein. The table shows about 120,000 distinct CDR3 sequences, with just under 95% occurring only once. CD8+ and CD4+ T cells from blood underwent TCR beta sequencing. While CD8+ and CD4+ T cells were isolated negatively, TEMRA cells were enriched by FACS.

This chain uses TRBV19 with TRBJ1-2; D not resolved. The receptor was derived from a human donor with multiple sclerosis. Specimen: CD4+ T cells from PBMCs. The CDR3 spells CASSADTVLPHYGYTF. DNA of the CDR3: TGTGCCAGTAGTGCCGATACGGTCCTGCCTCATTATGGCTACACCTTC.